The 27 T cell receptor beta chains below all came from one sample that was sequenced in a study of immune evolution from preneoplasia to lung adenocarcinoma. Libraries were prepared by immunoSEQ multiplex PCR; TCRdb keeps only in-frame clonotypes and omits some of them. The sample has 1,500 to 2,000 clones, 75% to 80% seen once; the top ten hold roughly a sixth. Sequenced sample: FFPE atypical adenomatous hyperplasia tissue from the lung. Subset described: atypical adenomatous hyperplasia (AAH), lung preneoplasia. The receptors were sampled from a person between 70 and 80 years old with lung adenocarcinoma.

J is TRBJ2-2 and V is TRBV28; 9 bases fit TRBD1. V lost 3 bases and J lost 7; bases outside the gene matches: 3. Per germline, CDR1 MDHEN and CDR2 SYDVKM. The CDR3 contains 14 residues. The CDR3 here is CASSLTGGGGELFF. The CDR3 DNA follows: TGTGCCAGCAGTTTGACAGGGGGAGGCGGGGAGCTGTTTTTT.

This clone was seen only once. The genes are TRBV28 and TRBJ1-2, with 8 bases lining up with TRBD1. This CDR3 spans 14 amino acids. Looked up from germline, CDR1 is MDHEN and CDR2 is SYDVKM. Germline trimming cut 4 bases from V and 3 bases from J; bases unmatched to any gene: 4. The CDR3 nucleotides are TGTGCCAGCAGTTCACAGACAGGGGACTATGGCTACACCTTC. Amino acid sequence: CASSSQTGDYGYTF.

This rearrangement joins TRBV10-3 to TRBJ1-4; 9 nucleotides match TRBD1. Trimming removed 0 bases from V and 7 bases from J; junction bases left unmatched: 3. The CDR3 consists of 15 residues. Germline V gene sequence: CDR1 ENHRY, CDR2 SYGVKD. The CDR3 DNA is TGTGCCATCAGTGAGTCACAGGACAGGGGTGAAAAACTGTTTTTT. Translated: CAISESQDRGEKLFF.

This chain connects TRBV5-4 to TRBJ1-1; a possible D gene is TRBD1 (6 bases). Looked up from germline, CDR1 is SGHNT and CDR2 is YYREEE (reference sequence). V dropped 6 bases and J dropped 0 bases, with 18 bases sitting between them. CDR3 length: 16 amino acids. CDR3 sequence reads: CASTTGTSFMNTEAFF. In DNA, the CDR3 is TGTGCCAGCACTACTGGGACATCGTTCATGAACACTGAAGCTTTCTTT.

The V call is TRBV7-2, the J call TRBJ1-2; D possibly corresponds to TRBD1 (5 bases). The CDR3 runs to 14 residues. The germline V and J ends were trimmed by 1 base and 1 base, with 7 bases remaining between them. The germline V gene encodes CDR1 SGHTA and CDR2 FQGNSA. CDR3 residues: CASSLDRFNYGYTF. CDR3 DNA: TGTGCCAGCAGCTTAGACAGGTTTAACTATGGCTACACCTTC. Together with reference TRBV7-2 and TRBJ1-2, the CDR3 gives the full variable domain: GAGVSQSPSNKVTEKGKDVELRCDPISGHTALYWYRQSLGQGLEFLIYFQGNSAPDKSGLPSDRFSAERTGGSVSTLTIQRTQQEDSAVYLCASSLDRFNYGYTFGSGTRLTVV.

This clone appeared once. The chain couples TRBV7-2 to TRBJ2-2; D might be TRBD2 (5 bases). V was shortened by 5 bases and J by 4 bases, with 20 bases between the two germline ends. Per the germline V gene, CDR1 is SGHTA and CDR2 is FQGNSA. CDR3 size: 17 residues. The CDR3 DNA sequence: TGTGCCAGCAGCCTAAAAAGGAGGCGGGCGAGCACCGGGGAGCTGTTTTTT. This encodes CASSLKRRRASTGELFF.

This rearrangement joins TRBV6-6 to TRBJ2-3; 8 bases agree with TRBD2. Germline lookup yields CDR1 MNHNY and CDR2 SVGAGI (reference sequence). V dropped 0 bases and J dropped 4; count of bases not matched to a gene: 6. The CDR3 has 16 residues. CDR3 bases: TGTGCCAGCAGTTACTCGGAGCGGGAGCAGTCAGATACGCAGTATTTT. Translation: CASSYSEREQSDTQYF.

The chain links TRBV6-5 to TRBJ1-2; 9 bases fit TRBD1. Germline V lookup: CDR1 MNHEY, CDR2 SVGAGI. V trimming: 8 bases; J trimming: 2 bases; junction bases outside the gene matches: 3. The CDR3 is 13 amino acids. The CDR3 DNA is TGTGCCAGCGACGGGACAGGGAACTATGGCTACACCTTC. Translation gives CASDGTGNYGYTF.

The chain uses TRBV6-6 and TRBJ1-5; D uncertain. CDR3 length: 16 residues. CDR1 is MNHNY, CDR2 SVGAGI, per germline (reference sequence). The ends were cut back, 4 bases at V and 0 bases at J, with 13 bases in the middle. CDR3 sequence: CASSSRETHSNQPQHF. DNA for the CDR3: TGTGCCAGCAGTTCCCGGGAAACCCATAGCAATCAGCCCCAGCATTTT.

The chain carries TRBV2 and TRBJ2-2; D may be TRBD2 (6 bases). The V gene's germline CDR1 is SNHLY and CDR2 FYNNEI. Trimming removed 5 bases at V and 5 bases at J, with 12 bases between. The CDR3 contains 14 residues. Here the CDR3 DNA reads TGTGCCAGCAGTACGACTAGAGGGACCGGGGAGCTGTTTTTT. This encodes CASSTTRGTGELFF.

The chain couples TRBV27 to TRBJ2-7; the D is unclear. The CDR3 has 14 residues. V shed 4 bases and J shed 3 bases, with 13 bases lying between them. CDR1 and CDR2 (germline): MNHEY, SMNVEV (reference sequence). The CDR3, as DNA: TGTGCCAGCAGTTCTACCCCCCCAGGCTACGAGCAGTACTTC. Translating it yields CASSSTPPGYEQYF.

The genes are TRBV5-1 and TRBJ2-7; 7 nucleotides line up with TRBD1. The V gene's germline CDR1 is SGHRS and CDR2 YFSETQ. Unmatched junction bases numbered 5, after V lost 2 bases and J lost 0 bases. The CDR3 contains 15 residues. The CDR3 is CASSFLTGSSYEQYF. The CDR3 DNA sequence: TGCGCCAGCAGCTTCCTGACAGGGAGCTCCTACGAGCAGTACTTC. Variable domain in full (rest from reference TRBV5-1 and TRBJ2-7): KAGVTQTPRYLIKTRGQQVTLSCSPISGHRSVSWYQQTPGQGLQFLFEYFSETQRNKGNFPGRFSGRQFSNSRSEMNVSTLELGDSALYLCASSFLTGSSYEQYFGPGTRLTVT.

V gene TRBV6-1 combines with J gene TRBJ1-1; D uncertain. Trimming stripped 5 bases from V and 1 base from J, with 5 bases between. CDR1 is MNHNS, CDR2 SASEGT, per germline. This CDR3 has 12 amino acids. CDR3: CASSFKNTEAFF. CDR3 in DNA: TGTGCCAGCAGTTTTAAGAACACTGAAGCTTTCTTT.

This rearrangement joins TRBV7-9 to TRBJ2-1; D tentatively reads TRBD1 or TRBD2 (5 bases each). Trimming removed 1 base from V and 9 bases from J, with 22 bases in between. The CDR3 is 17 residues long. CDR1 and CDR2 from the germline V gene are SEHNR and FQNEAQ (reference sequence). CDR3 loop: CASSLGIFGGSVGEQFF. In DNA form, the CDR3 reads TGTGCCAGCAGCTTAGGTATTTTTGGGGGTTCCGTTGGTGAGCAGTTCTTC.

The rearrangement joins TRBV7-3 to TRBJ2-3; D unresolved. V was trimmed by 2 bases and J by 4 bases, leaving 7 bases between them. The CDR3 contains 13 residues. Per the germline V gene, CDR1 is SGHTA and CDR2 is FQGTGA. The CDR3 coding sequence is TGTGCCAGCAGCTTATTGGCAGCAGATACGCAGTATTTT. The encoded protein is CASSLLAADTQYF.

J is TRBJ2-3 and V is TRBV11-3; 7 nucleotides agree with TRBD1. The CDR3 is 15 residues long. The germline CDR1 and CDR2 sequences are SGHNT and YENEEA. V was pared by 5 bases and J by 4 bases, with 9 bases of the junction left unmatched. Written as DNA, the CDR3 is TGTGCCAGCAGCCCCGGGGCAGGGGGTGCAGATACGCAGTATTTT. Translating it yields CASSPGAGGADTQYF.

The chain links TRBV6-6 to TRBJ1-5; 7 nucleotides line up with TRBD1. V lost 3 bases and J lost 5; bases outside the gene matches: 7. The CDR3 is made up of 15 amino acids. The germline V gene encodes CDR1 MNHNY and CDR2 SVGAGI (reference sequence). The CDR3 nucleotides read TGTGCCAGCAGTTATACAACAGGGGTTGATCAGCCCCAGCATTTT. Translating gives CASSYTTGVDQPQHF.

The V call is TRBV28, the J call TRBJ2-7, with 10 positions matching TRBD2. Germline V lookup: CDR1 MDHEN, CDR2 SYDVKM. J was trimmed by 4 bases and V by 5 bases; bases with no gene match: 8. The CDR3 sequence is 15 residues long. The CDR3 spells CASSLKLAGNYEQYF. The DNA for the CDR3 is TGTGCCAGCAGTCTCAAACTAGCGGGGAATTACGAGCAGTACTTC.

The CDR3: CASRYSGESYNEQFF. The CDR3 region has the DNA TGTGCCAGCAGGTATAGCGGGGAGTCCTACAATGAGCAGTTCTTC. This chain uses TRBV28 with TRBJ2-1; 8 bases are shared with TRBD2. The J segment lost 1 base and the V segment lost 6 bases, leaving 5 bases of the junction unmatched. The CDR3 has 15 residues. Germline CDR1 is MDHEN and CDR2 is SYDVKM.

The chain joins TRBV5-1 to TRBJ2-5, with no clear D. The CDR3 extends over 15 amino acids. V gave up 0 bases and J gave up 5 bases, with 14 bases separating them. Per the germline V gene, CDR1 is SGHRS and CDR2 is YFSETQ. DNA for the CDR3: TGCGCCAGCAGCTTGGGCGGTCTGGAAGGGGAGACCCAGTACTTC. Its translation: CASSLGGLEGETQYF.

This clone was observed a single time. The CDR3 nucleotides read TGTGCCAGCAGCGTAGAATCTATAAACTATGGCTACACCTTC. It encodes CASSVESINYGYTF. The V and J genes are TRBV9 and TRBJ1-2; no clear D. CDR1 SGDLS and CDR2 YYNGEE come from the germline V gene. The length of the CDR3 is 14 residues. V was clipped by 0 bases and J by 2 bases, with 8 bases between them.

The CDR3 spells CSVEFGSVGAFF. As DNA, the CDR3 is TGCAGCGTTGAATTCGGGAGTGTTGGGGCTTTCTTT. V gene TRBV29-1 combines with J gene TRBJ1-1; D not resolved. Germline V lookup: CDR1 SQVTM, CDR2 ANQGSEA. Trimming took off 2 bases at V and 11 bases at J, with 15 bases between the two ends. The CDR3 runs 12 residues.

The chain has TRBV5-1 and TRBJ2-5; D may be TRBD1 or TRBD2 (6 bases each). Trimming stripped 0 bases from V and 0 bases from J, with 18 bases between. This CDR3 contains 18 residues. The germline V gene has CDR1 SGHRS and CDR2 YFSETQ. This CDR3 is CASSLAFGGGDNQETQYF. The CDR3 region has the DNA TGCGCCAGCAGCTTGGCCTTCGGAGGCGGGGACAACCAAGAGACCCAGTACTTC.

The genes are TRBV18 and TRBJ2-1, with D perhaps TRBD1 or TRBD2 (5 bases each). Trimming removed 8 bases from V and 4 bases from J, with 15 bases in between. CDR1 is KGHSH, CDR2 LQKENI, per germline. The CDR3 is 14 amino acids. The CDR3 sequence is CASRGGIGYNEQFF. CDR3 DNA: TGTGCCAGCCGTGGGGGTATTGGATACAATGAGCAGTTCTTC.

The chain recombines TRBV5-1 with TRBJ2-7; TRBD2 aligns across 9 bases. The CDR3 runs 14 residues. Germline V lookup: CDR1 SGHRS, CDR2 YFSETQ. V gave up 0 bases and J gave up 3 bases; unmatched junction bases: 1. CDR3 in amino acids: CASSLEAGGYEQYF. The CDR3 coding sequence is TGCGCCAGCAGCTTGGAAGCGGGAGGCTACGAGCAGTACTTC.

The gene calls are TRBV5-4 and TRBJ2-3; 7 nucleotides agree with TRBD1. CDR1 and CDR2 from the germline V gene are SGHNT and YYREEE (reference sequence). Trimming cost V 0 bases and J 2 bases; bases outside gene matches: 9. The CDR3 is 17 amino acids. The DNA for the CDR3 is TGTGCCAGCAGCTTGGCCTCCGGGACAGTCCACACAGATACGCAGTATTTT. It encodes CASSLASGTVHTDTQYF.

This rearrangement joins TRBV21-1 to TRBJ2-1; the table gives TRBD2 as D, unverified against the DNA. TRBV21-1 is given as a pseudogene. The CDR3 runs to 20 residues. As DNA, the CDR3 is TGTGCCAGCAGCCCAAAGGTCCTAGCGGGAGGGCCCGTCGTCTACAATGAGCAGTTCTTC. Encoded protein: CASSPKVLAGGPVVYNEQFF.